This T cell receptor beta chain comes out of a study of blood T cell repertoires in COVID-19. V was clipped by 5 bases and J by 5 bases, with 5 bases between them. CDR1 is SGHRS and CDR2 is YFSETQ in the germline V gene. The CDR3 sequence is 11 residues long. Authors' methods: By means of reference gene primer amplification, nucleated cell counts were estimated. Sequenced by immunoSEQ multiplex PCR; TCRdb stores in-frame clones only, minus some. The V and J calls and the clone size are those of that table, but D and trimming were determined from the DNA. The table has 120,000 or so clones, approximately 74% seen once.

Sequencing used peripheral blood. The V and J genes are TRBV5-1 and TRBJ2-1; no clear D gene. The clonotype comes from a man in his 60s with acute or convalescent COVID-19. CDR3 bases: TGCGCCAGCAGGGAGAACAATGAGCAGTTCTTC. Translated, it gives CASRENNEQFF. Combining the CDR3 with reference TRBV5-1 and TRBJ2-1 gives the whole variable domain KAGVTQTPRYLIKTRGQQVTLSCSPISGHRSVSWYQQTPGQGLQFLFEYFSETQRNKGNFPGRFSGRQFSNSRSEMNVSTLELGDSALYLCASRENNEQFFGPGTRLTVL.